These 4 T cell receptor beta chains were sequenced from one sample in a study of human T cells and chemical hapten exposure. TCRdb analysed the RACE reads with MiXCR anew, one entry per CDR3 protein. The sample contains some 400,000 distinct CDR3 sequences, approximately 5% of which appear only once. Time point noted: pre-sensitization, week 0. Documented treatment: therapeutic diphenylcyclopropenone sensitization with weekly scalp DPC. Specimen: whole blood, collected in connection with sensitization to the hapten diphenylcyclopropenone (DPC). These receptors were obtained from a woman aged 45-65 years with alopecia areata. Some clones in this sample may be carry-over from other donors' samples.

This clonotype was seen ten or more times. V gene TRBV20-1 combines with J gene TRBJ2-5; no clear D gene. The CDR3 sequence is 13 residues long. CDR1 is DFQATT and CDR2 is SNEGSKA in the germline V gene (reference sequence). V lost 2 bases and J lost 2, with 9 bases in between. CDR3 DNA sequence: TGCAGTGCTAGATGGTCAGAACAAGAGACCCAGTACTTC. Translating gives CSARWSEQETQYF.

Many counts were recorded for this clonotype. V gene TRBV11-2 combines with J gene TRBJ2-5, with D perhaps TRBD2 (6 bases). The CDR3 length is 17 residues. The V end lost 0 bases, the J end lost 4 bases, and 18 bases lay between the germline ends. The germline gives CDR1 SGHAT, CDR2 FQNNGV. The CDR3 sequence is CASSLDPRTTGVETQYF. CDR3 sequence (DNA): TGTGCCAGCAGCTTAGATCCGAGGACTACGGGGGTAGAGACCCAGTACTTC.

This clonotype was detected many times. CDR3 nucleotide sequence: TGTGCCAGCAGGCTGGGGGGCTGGACTGAAGCTTTCTTT. Translation gives CASRLGGWTEAFF. The chain is built from TRBV27 and TRBJ1-1; D possibly corresponds to TRBD1 (6 bases). CDR1 is MNHEY, CDR2 SMNVEV, per germline (reference sequence). The CDR3 consists of 13 residues. V lost 6 bases and J lost 5, with 13 bases in between.

The V and J genes are TRBV5-5 and TRBJ1-4; 9 bases match TRBD1. Trimming took 3 bases from V and 7 from J; bases not matched to a gene: 4. Germline-derived CDR1 and CDR2 are SGHKS and YYEKEE (reference sequence). CDR3 length: 14 residues. The CDR3 DNA reads TGTGCCAGCAGCTGGACAGGGGTGGGTGAAAAACTGTTTTTT. Translated, it gives CASSWTGVGEKLFF. Full variable domain (remainder filled in from reference TRBV5-5 and TRBJ1-4): DAGVTQSPTHLIKTRGQQVTLRCSPISGHKSVSWYQQVLGQGPQFIFQYYEKEERGRGNFPDRFSARQFPNYSSELNVNALLLGDSALYLCASSWTGVGEKLFFGSGTQLSVL.